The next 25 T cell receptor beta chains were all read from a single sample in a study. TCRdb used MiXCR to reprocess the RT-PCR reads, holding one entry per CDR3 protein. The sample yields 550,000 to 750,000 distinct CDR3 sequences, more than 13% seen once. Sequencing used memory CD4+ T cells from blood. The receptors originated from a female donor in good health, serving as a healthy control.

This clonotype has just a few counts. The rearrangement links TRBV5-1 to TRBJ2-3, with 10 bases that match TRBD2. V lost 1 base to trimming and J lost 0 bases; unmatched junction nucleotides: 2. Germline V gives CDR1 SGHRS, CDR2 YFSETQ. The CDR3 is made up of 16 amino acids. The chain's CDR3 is CASSLRSGRSTDTQYF. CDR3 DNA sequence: TGCGCCAGCAGCTTGCGTAGCGGGAGGAGCACAGATACGCAGTATTTT.

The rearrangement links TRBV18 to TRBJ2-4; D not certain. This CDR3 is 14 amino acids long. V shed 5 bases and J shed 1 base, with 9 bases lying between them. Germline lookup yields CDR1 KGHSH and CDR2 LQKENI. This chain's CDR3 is CASSFENAKNIQYF. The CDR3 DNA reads TGTGCCAGCTCATTTGAGAATGCCAAAAACATTCAGTACTTC.

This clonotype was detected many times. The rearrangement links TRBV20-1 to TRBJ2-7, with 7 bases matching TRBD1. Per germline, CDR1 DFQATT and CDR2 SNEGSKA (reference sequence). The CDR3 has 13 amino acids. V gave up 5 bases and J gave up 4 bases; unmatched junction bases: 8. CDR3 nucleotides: TGCAGTGCTCCCCCAGGGGGTCAGTACGAGCAGTACTTC. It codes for CSAPPGGQYEQYF.

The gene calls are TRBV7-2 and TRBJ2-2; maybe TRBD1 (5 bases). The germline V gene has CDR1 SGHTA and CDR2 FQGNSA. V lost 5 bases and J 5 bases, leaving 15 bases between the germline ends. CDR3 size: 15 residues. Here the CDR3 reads CASSIRQSLTGELFF. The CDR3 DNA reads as TGTGCCAGCAGCATAAGACAGTCGTTGACCGGGGAGCTGTTTTTT.

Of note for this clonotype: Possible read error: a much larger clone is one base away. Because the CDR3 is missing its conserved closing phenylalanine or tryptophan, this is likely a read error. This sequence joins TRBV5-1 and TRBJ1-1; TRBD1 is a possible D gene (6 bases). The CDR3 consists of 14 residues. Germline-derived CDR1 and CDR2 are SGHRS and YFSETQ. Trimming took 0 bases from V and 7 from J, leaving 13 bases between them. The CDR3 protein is CASSLGGGQIEAFL. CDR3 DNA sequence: TGCGCCAGCAGCTTGGGCGGAGGACAGATTGAAGCTTTCCTT.

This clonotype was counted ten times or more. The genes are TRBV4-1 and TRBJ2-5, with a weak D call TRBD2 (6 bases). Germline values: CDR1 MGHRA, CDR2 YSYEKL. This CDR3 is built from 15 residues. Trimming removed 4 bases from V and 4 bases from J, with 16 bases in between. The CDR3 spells CASSLSEQEGETQYF. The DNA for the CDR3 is TGCGCCAGCAGCCTGAGTGAACAGGAGGGAGAGACCCAGTACTTC.

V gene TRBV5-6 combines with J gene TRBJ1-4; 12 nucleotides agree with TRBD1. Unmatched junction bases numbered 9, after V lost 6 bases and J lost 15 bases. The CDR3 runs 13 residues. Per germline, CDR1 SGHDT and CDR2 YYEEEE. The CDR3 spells CASTVGTGGEVFF. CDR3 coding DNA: TGTGCCAGCACTGTCGGGACAGGGGGCGAGGTGTTTTTT.

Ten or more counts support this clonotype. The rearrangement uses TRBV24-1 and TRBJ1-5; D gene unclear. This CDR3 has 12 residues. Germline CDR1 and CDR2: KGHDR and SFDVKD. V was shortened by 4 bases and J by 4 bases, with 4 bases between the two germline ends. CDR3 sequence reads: CATSEGNQPQHF. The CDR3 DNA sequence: TGTGCCACCAGTGAGGGGAATCAGCCCCAGCATTTT.

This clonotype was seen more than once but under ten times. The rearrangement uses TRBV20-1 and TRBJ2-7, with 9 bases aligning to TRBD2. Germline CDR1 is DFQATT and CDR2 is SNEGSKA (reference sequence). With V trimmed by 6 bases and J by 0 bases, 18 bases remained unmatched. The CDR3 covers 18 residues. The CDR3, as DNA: TGCAGTGCCCCCGACCCCTTAGAAGCGGGGGGATCCTCCTACGAGCAGTACTTC. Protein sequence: CSAPDPLEAGGSSYEQYF.

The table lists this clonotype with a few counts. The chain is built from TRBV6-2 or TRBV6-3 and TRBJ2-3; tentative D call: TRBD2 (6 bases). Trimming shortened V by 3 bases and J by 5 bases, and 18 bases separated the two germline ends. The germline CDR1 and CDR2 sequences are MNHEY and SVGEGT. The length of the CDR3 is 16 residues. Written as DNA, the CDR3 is TGTGCCAGCAGTTATGGTAGCGGCCTGCGGCTAGATACGCAGTATTTT. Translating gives CASSYGSGLRLDTQYF.

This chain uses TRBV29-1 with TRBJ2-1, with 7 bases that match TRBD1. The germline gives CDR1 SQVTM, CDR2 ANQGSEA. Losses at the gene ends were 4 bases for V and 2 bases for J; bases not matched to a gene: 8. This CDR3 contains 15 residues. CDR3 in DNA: TGCAGCGTTGCCCGGACAGGACTCACCTACAATGAGCAGTTCTTC. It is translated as CSVARTGLTYNEQFF.

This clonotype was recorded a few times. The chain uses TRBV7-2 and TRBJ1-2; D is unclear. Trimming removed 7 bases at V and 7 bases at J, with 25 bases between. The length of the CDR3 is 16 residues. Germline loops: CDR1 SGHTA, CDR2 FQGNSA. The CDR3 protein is CASTLIGGSLRVGYTF. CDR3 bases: TGTGCCAGCACCCTAATAGGAGGGTCGCTTCGTGTTGGCTACACCTTC.

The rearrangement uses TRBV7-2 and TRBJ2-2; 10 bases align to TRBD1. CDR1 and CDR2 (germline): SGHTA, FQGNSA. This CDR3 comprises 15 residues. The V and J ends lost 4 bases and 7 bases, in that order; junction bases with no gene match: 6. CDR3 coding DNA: TGTGCCAGCAGCTCAAGACAGGGGGCCGGCGGGGAGCTGTTTTTT. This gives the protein CASSSRQGAGGELFF.

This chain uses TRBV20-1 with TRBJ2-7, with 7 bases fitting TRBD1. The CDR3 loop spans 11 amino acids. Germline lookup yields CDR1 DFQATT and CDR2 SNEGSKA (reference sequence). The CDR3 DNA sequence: TGCAGCCCCTCCGACAGGGTGGAGCAGTACTTC. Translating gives CSPSDRVEQYF.

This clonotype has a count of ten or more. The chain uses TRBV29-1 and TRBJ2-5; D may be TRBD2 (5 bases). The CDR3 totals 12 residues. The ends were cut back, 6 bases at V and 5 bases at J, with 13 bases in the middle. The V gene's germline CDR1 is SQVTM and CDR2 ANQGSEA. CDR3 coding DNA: TGCAGCGTCAAAGTGGGAGTTGAGACCCAGTACTTC. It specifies CSVKVGVETQYF.

The DNA of the CDR3 is TGTGCCACGACTGACAGGGCGGGATCTGGAAACACCATATATTTT. Protein product: CATTDRAGSGNTIYF. The chain carries TRBV27 and TRBJ1-3, with TRBD1 identical over 7 bases. The CDR3 spans 15 residues. Looked up from germline, CDR1 is MNHEY and CDR2 is SMNVEV (reference sequence). Trimming took 10 bases from V and 1 from J; bases not matched to a gene: 10.

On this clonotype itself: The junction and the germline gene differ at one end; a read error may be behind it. The CDR3 coding sequence is TGTGCCAGCAGCCCTACAGGGGTGTATGTCTACACCTTC. Translating it yields CASSPTGVYVYTF. The gene calls are TRBV5-5 and TRBJ1-2, with 7 nucleotides matching TRBD1. The CDR3 has 13 residues. Germline V gene data show CDR1 as SGHKS and CDR2 as YYEKEE (reference sequence).

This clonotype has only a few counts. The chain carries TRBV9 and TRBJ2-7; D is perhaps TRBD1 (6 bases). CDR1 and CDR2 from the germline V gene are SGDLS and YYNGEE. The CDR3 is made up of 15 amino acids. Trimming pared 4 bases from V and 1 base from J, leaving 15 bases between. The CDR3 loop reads CASSPQGRASYEQYF. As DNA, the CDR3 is TGTGCCAGCAGCCCCCAGGGGCGCGCATCCTACGAGCAGTACTTC.

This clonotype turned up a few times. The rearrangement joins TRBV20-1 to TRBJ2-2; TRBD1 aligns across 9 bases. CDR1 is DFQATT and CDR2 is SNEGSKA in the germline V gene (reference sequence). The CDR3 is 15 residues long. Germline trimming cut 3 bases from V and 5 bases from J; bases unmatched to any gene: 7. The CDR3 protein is CSASVGQGRTGELFF. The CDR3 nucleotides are TGCAGTGCTAGCGTCGGACAGGGGAGGACCGGGGAGCTGTTTTTT.

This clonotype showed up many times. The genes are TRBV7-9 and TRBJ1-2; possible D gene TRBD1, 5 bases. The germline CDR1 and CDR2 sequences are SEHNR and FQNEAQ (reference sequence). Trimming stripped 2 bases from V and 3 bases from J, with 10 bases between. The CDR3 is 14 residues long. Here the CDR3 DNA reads TGTGCCAGCAGCTTAAGAGGGACGGACTATGGCTACACCTTC. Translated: CASSLRGTDYGYTF. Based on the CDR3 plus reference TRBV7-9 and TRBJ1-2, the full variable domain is DTGVSQNPRHKITKRGQNVTFRCDPISEHNRLYWYRQTLGQGPEFLTYFQNEAQLEKSRLLSDRFSAERPKGSFSTLEIQRTEQGDSAMYLCASSLRGTDYGYTFGSGTRLTVV.

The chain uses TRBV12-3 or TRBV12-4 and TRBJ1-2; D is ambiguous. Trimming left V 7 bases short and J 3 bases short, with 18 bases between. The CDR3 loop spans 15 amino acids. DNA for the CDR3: TGTGCCAGCACACAAGCCCAGGAGCTATACTATGGCTACACCTTC. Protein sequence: CASTQAQELYYGYTF.

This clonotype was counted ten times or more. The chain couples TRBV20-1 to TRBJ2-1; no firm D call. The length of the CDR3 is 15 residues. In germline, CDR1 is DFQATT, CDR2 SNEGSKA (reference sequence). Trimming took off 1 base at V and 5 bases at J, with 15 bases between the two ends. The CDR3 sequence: CSARGDTSTNNEQFF. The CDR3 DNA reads TGCAGTGCTAGAGGCGATACGAGTACCAACAATGAGCAGTTCTTC.

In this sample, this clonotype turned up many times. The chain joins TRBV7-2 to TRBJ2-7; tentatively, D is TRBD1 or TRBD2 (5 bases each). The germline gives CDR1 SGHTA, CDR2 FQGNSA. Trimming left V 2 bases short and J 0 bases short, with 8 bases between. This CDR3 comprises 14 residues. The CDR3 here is CASSLWGNSYEQYF. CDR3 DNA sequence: TGTGCCAGCAGCTTATGGGGGAACTCCTACGAGCAGTACTTC. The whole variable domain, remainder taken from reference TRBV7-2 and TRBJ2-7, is GAGVSQSPSNKVTEKGKDVELRCDPISGHTALYWYRQSLGQGLEFLIYFQGNSAPDKSGLPSDRFSAERTGGSVSTLTIQRTQQEDSAVYLCASSLWGNSYEQYFGPGTRLTVT.

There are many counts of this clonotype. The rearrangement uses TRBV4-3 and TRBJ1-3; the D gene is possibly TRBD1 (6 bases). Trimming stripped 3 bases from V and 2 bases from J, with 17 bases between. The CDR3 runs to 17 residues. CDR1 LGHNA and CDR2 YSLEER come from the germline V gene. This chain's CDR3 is CASSQGPQGLAGNTIYF. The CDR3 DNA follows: TGCGCCAGCAGCCAGGGACCCCAGGGGCTCGCTGGAAACACCATATATTTT.

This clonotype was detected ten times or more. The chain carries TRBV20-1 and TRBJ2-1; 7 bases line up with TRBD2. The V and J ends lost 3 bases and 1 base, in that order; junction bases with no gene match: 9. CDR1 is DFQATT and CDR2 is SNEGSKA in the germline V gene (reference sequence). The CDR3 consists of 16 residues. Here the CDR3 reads CSARAKRDLSYNEQFF. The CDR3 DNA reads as TGCAGTGCTAGGGCCAAGCGGGACTTATCCTACAATGAGCAGTTCTTC.